This T cell receptor (beta chain) originates from a study of shared clonotypes between healthy human individuals. Researchers divided each subset's genomic DNA evenly across several immunoSEQ plates. TCRdb keeps only in-frame clones here, not all; method: immunoSEQ multiplex PCR. Counted here are 2 million to 3 million clones, 93% occurring once; the ten biggest clones make up around 0.4%. About this clone: Its specificity is unknown. The sample contains more than one DNA sequence encoding this CDR3.

General observations from the study: A generally larger estimated richness was seen in naive subsets than in memory subsets. Non-shared clonotypes displayed generation probabilities falling below those of clonotypes present in all four donors.

Sequenced input: naive CD4+ T cells from PBMCs. As to subset: CD45RA+ positively selected. This clonotype originated in a man between 18 and 29 years old in good health. Some clones in this sample may be carry-over from other donors' samples.

The CDR3 is CASSVGRLAGVETQYF. The CDR3 DNA reads TGTGCCAGCAGCGTAGGTCGACTAGCGGGAGTAGAGACCCAGTACTTC. The genes are TRBV9 and TRBJ2-5; 12 bases line up with TRBD2. Trimming took 0 bases from V and 4 from J; bases not matched to a gene: 4. This CDR3 is built from 16 residues. Germline-derived CDR1 and CDR2 are SGDLS and YYNGEE. Full variable domain (rest looked up from reference TRBV9 and TRBJ2-5): DSGVTQTPKHLITATGQRVTLRCSPRSGDLSVYWYQQSLDQGLQFLIQYYNGEERAKGNILERFSAQQFPDLHSELNLSSLELGDSALYFCASSVGRLAGVETQYFGPGTRLLVL.